Below are 3 T cell receptor beta chains sequenced from a single sample in a study of shared T cell receptors in the human thymus. The method was immunoSEQ multiplex PCR; TCRdb's version includes in-frame clones alone and lacks a portion of them. The repertoire holds about 730,000 clones, with 80% to 90% as singletons. These same data were also listed under a study on human thymus T cells.

Specimen: thymocytes. The receptors were sampled from a girl less than two years old with a congenital heart defect.

The chain joins TRBV7-6 to TRBJ1-2; TRBD1 matches at 12 bases. The junction had 11 bases not matched to a gene; V was cut back by 4 bases and J by 8 bases. CDR1 is SGHVS and CDR2 is FNYEAQ in the germline V gene. The CDR3 loop spans 16 amino acids. The CDR3 DNA is TGTGCCAGCAGCTACGAACCGGGACAGGGGGCATGGGGCTACACCTTC. Its protein product is CASSYEPGQGAWGYTF.

In this sample, this clone turned up a few times. The chain has TRBV12-5 and TRBJ1-2; 7 nucleotides line up with TRBD1. Germline V lookup: CDR1 LGHNT, CDR2 FRNRAP. This CDR3 has 15 amino acids. V gave up 6 bases and J gave up 4 bases; unmatched junction bases: 11. CDR3 in DNA: TGTGCTAGTGGACCCGAGACAGGGAATTTCTATGGCTACACCTTC. Amino acid sequence: CASGPETGNFYGYTF.

The V call is TRBV5-4, the J call TRBJ1-2; TRBD1 aligns across 7 bases. After removal of 2 bases from V and 6 bases from J, the junction contained 19 bases not matched to a gene. Germline values: CDR1 SGHNT, CDR2 YYREEE (reference sequence). The CDR3 contains 18 residues. The CDR3 reads CASSFRSPRGTEFDGYTF. The DNA of the CDR3 is TGTGCCAGCAGCTTCCGATCACCCCGGGGGACAGAATTCGATGGCTACACCTTC.